One T cell receptor (beta chain) is described in this entry. The data derive from a study of control samples from healthy donors and cancer patients. V lost 3 bases to trimming and J lost 5 bases; unmatched junction nucleotides: 8. Germline CDR1 is LGHDT and CDR2 is YNNKEL (reference sequence). This CDR3 is 15 amino acids long. Sequencing was performed with immunoSEQ multiplex PCR; in TCRdb, only in-frame clones are kept and a portion is missing. The sample contains some 410,000 clones, 75% to 95% of which appear only once. V usage is TRBV3-1 (or the pseudogene TRBV3-2) and J usage is TRBJ2-5; 8 bases are a match to TRBD2. The source is a man aged 40-49 years with head and neck cancer. Sample: PBMCs. CDR3 sequence reads: CASSHPGGRMETQYF. DNA of the CDR3: TGTGCCAGCAGCCATCCGGGGGGGCGGATGGAGACCCAGTACTTC.